This T cell receptor (beta chain) was documented in a study of T cell repertoires in cytomegalovirus infection. In the study overall: Both a matching HLA type and CMV infection were indicated by public TCR beta signatures.

Study-wide points: Dominant in the ex vivo response were TCR beta clonotypes restricted by HLA-C and specific for CMV.

One entry per CDR3 protein, called by TCRdb with MiXCR from the reads. The sample includes some 300,000 distinct CDR3 sequences, about a sixth of them seen just once. This CDR3 region has 13 residues. The ends were cut back, 4 bases at V and 1 base at J, with 10 bases in the middle. Germline CDR1 is SQVTM and CDR2 is ANQGSEA. Worth noting for this clonotype: Its antigen remains unknown.

V gene TRBV29-1 combines with J gene TRBJ2-5; D not resolved. Sequences were obtained from PBMCs. This receptor was identified in a human donor in good health (CMV status not recorded). Some clones in this sample may be carry-over from other donors' samples. The CDR3 DNA is TGCAGCGTTGCCTGGCAGGCCCAAGAGACCCAGTACTTC. It encodes CSVAWQAQETQYF.